A selection of T cell receptor beta chains follows, all from one sample in a study of T cell responses to AZD1222 COVID-19 vaccine. Sequencing used immunoSEQ multiplex PCR; TCRdb keeps in-frame clones, though not all of them. Counted here are 150,000 or so clones, more than 85% occurring once; the ten biggest clones make up less than 1.5%. Sample: peripheral blood, taken 28 days after the second AZD1222 dose. These TCRs come from an adult who received the AZD1222 COVID-19 vaccine. Each CDR3 is given without its conserved first and last residue. The order of the fields is CDR3 protein, J gene, V gene.

CDR3: ASSLASAGAGNTIY
J: TRBJ1-3
V: TRBV7-2

CDR3: ASASPTEQF
J: TRBJ2-1
V: TRBV12-5

CDR3: ASSLSTDTQY
J: TRBJ2-3
V: TRBV7-3

CDR3: ASSLGAADNYGYT
J: TRBJ1-2
V: TRBV7-2

CDR3: ASSWAPSTDTQY
J: TRBJ2-3
V: TRBV7-2

CDR3: ASSKGHGGYGYT
J: TRBJ1-2
V: TRBV6-6

CDR3: ASSSVSRENTIY
J: TRBJ1-3
V: TRBV5-8

CDR3: ASSAPDRGNTGELF
J: TRBJ2-2
V: TRBV7-9

CDR3: ASSWGGSGGYEQY
J: TRBJ2-7
V: TRBV5-5

CDR3: ASSLRQGYGYT
J: TRBJ1-2
V: TRBV27

CDR3: ASSPKVGGGTEAF
J: TRBJ1-1
V: TRBV18